These 15 T cell receptor beta chains were sequenced from one sample in a study of T-cell reconstitution after alpha-beta-depleted transplantation in children. This sample's TCRbeta library carried unique molecular identifier barcodes. TCRdb ran MiXCR on the PCR reads and lists one entry per CDR3 protein. The data show approximately 500,000 distinct CDR3 sequences, 10% to 13% seen once. The specimen was PBMCs, collected before TCRalphabeta/CD19-depleted stem cell transplant. Every receptor here comes from a child aged 2-15 years with inherited bone marrow failure, due to receive a stem cell transplant.

At least ten counts were recorded for this clonotype. J is TRBJ1-6 and V is TRBV10-3; 7 bases are a match to TRBD1. Germline V gene lookup returns CDR1 ENHRY and CDR2 SYGVKD. V shed 6 bases, J shed 6 bases, and the junction held 5 bases outside the gene matches. The CDR3 is made up of 14 amino acids. DNA for the CDR3: TGTGCCATCAGAGCCGGGACAGCTAATTCACCCCTCCACTTT. Protein product: CAIRAGTANSPLHF.

Comments on this clonotype: This sequence may be a read error, since a much larger clone differs from it by one base. The chain is built from TRBV5-6 and TRBJ2-7; 8 bases are shared with TRBD2. This CDR3 has 17 amino acids. Germline CDR1 SGHDT, CDR2 YYEEEE. The CDR3: CAGSLVSWASGPYEQYF. In DNA, the CDR3 is TGTGCCGGCAGCTTGGTTTCGTGGGCTAGCGGGCCCTACGAGCAGTACTTC.

The table lists this clonotype with many counts. The chain uses TRBV5-1 and TRBJ2-1, with D perhaps matching TRBD1 (6 bases). The length of the CDR3 is 15 residues. V was clipped by 3 bases and J by 6 bases, with 16 bases between them. Germline-derived CDR1 and CDR2 are SGHRS and YFSETQ. The CDR3 sequence is CASSSETGTINEQFF. CDR3 DNA sequence: TGCGCCAGCAGCTCAGAAACCGGGACAATCAATGAGCAGTTCTTC.

This clonotype has at least ten counts. The J gene is TRBJ2-1, the V gene TRBV7-2, with 10 nucleotides matching TRBD2. Looked up from germline, CDR1 is SGHTA and CDR2 is FQGNSA. CDR3 length: 16 amino acids. V trimming: 5 bases; J trimming: 3 bases; junction bases outside the gene matches: 7. The chain's CDR3 is CASSRIGLAVYNEQFF. CDR3 bases: TGTGCCAGCAGCCGGATCGGACTAGCGGTCTACAATGAGCAGTTCTTC.

This clonotype has only a few counts. The chain has TRBV4-1 and TRBJ2-2; 8 nucleotides agree with TRBD1. CDR3 length: 17 residues. V was clipped by 7 bases and J by 6 bases; unmatched bases: 16. The germline V gene encodes CDR1 MGHRA and CDR2 YSYEKL. CDR3 DNA sequence: TGCGCCAGCAAGTGGCGGGCAGGGGGCGATCGGGCCGGGGAGCTGTTTTTT. This gives the protein CASKWRAGGDRAGELFF.

This clonotype appeared many times. The V call is TRBV7-2, the J call TRBJ2-2, with 7 bases fitting TRBD1. With 5 bases clipped from V and 6 bases from J, the junction kept 9 bases outside the gene matches. Germline V gives CDR1 SGHTA, CDR2 FQGNSA. The CDR3 runs 15 residues. The CDR3 region is CASSQPTGVPGELFF. The CDR3 nucleotides read TGTGCCAGCAGCCAACCCACAGGGGTGCCCGGGGAGCTGTTTTTT.

This clonotype occurred many times. The J gene is TRBJ2-3, the V gene TRBV6-2 or TRBV6-3; 10 bases line up with TRBD2. This CDR3 spans 19 amino acids. Trimming at V came to 6 bases and at J to 4 bases, leaving 19 bases not matched to a gene. Germline values: CDR1 MNHEY, CDR2 SVGEGT. CDR3 in DNA: TGTGCCAGCAGCCCGACAGGGTACGGGCTAGCGGGAGTCGCAGATACGCAGTATTTT. It specifies CASSPTGYGLAGVADTQYF.

This clonotype has at least ten counts. The chain employs TRBV12-3 or TRBV12-4 and TRBJ1-3; D gene unclear. The CDR3 covers 12 residues. The V and J ends lost 8 bases and 11 bases respectively, with 16 bases between them. CDR3 in amino acids: CASQNVQLPIYF. In nucleotides, the CDR3 is TGTGCCAGCCAAAACGTCCAGCTGCCCATATATTTT.

This clonotype has only a few counts. The J gene is TRBJ2-1, the V gene TRBV29-1, with 8 bases identical to TRBD1. Trimming cost V 4 bases and J 9 bases; bases outside gene matches: 5. Germline V gene data show CDR1 as SQVTM and CDR2 as ANQGSEA. The CDR3 has 12 amino acids. The DNA for the CDR3 is TGCAGCGTTGGACAGGGGAACGGTGAGCAGTTCTTC. Amino acid sequence: CSVGQGNGEQFF.

This clonotype was seen ten or more times. The chain combines TRBV3-1 with TRBJ2-2, with TRBD1 identical over 7 bases. Germline CDR1 LGHDT, CDR2 YNNKEL (reference sequence). Germline trimming cut 4 bases from V and 6 bases from J; bases unmatched to any gene: 11. This CDR3 has 16 amino acids. The CDR3 loop is CASSPHGTEGPGELFF. The CDR3 coding sequence is TGTGCCAGCAGCCCTCACGGGACAGAGGGGCCCGGGGAGCTGTTTTTT.

This clonotype was detected many times. The chain joins TRBV20-1 to TRBJ2-7; maybe TRBD1 (6 bases). With 1 base removed from V and 2 bases from J, the gap between germline ends came to 18 bases. The CDR3 loop spans 16 amino acids. Germline CDR1 reads DFQATT; CDR2 reads SNEGSKA (reference sequence). CDR3 nucleotides: TGCAGTGCTAGAGCCCCCATGGGGGCCCCTCCCTACGAGCAGTACTTC. Translated: CSARAPMGAPPYEQYF.

This clonotype has a count of ten or more. V usage is TRBV11-2 and J usage is TRBJ2-7; D not certain. Trimming took 2 bases from V and 3 from J, leaving 5 bases between them. CDR3 length equals 12 residues. Germline V gene sequence: CDR1 SGHAT, CDR2 FQNNGV. The CDR3 protein is CASSLRIYEQYF. CDR3 coding DNA: TGTGCCAGCAGCTTAAGGATCTACGAGCAGTACTTC.

This clonotype was recorded many times. The V gene is TRBV4-2, the J gene TRBJ2-3; D call uncertain. CDR1 and CDR2 (germline): LGHNA, YNFKEQ. This CDR3 region has 13 residues. Trimming pared 1 base from V and 4 bases from J, leaving 6 bases between. The CDR3 reads CASSQVSADTQYF. For the CDR3, the DNA is TGTGCCAGCAGCCAAGTCAGCGCAGATACGCAGTATTTT.

This clonotype was counted many times. J is TRBJ2-1 and V is TRBV6-4; 10 bases are a match to TRBD2. Per the germline V gene, CDR1 is MRHNA and CDR2 is SNTAGT. The CDR3 has 14 amino acids. The J segment lost 9 bases and the V segment lost 5 bases, leaving 7 bases of the junction unmatched. CDR3 nucleotides: TGTGCCAGCAGTACTAGCGGGACCTTTGGTGAGCAGTTCTTC. This sequence encodes CASSTSGTFGEQFF.

The rearrangement links TRBV18 to TRBJ2-7; 8 bases align to TRBD1. V shed 6 bases, J shed 0 bases, and the junction held 13 bases outside the gene matches. CDR1 and CDR2 from the germline V gene are KGHSH and LQKENI. The CDR3 is made up of 17 amino acids. Here the CDR3 DNA reads TGTGCCAGCTCGCGTCTCCACTCCGGGACAGGCTCCTACGAGCAGTACTTC. The encoded protein is CASSRLHSGTGSYEQYF.